Listed below are T cell receptor beta chains from one sample, sequenced in a study of T cells in Graves' hyperthyroidism and ophthalmopathy. Each CDR3 protein gets one entry after TCRdb re-called the multiplex PCR reads with MiXCR. The sample has fewer than 350,000 distinct CDR3 sequences; about a sixth are singletons. The specimen sequenced was blood. The receptors were sampled from a woman aged 40 to 49 with Graves' ophthalmopathy. The CDR3 runs from the conserved cysteine through the conserved F or W. Clone size is shown for a subset of rows, as once, few, many or a class of expanded clone.

size | J | V | CDR3
. | TRBJ1-1 | TRBV7-9 | CASSHGTGGQTEAFF
. | TRBJ1-3 | TRBV6-1 | CASSEDRGNTIYF
. | TRBJ2-7 | TRBV6-1 | CASSEQLRGALDEQYF
many | TRBJ2-5 | TRBV27 | CASRLAGGRETQYF
once | TRBJ1-2 | TRBV14 | CASSQDFGAAGYTF
many | TRBJ2-4 | TRBV7-2 | CASSSEARGLAKNIQYF
many | TRBJ2-7 | TRBV2 | CAGGIGPYEQYF
. | TRBJ1-1 | TRBV12-3/TRBV12-4 | CASSLTEVRGEAFF
many | TRBJ2-2 | TRBV10-1 | CASSPRAAGELFF
many | TRBJ1-2 | TRBV7-2 | CASSSRQDLNGYTF
many | TRBJ2-2 | TRBV9 | CASSVGGGTGELFF
. | TRBJ1-3 | TRBV6-1 | CASWLGAGNTIYF
many | TRBJ1-5 | TRBV6-2/TRBV6-3 | CASGSRGNQPQHF
. | TRBJ2-7 | TRBV6-1 | CASSEAQYYEQYF
many | TRBJ2-5 | TRBV11-2 | CASSRDGGTSAQETQYF
many | TRBJ2-7 | TRBV11-2 | CASLLTAEQYF
many | TRBJ1-5 | TRBV20-1 | CSALETDYSNQPQHF
few | TRBJ1-5 | TRBV6-2/TRBV6-3 | CASRTIGGLRNQPQHF
many | TRBJ2-7 | TRBV28 | CASYSGNTYEQYF
few | TRBJ1-2 | TRBV5-1 | CASSPQGREYGYTF
. | TRBJ1-3 | TRBV12-3/TRBV12-4 | CASGVGGWGFGNTIYF
many | TRBJ2-1 | TRBV10-3 | CAISDPGTSGSGEQFF
. | TRBJ2-5 | TRBV5-1 | CASRRERETQYF
many | TRBJ1-2 | TRBV2 | CASSAGGVGYTF
few | TRBJ1-1 | TRBV6-2/TRBV6-3 | CASTSLITGNTEAYF
many | TRBJ2-5 | TRBV29-1 | CSVEDQAGGETQYF
many | TRBJ2-5 | TRBV3-1 | CASSQDRTTNQYF
many | TRBJ2-7 | TRBV27 | CASSPRGTPTYEQYF
many | TRBJ2-5 | TRBV29-1 | CSVEQGGKETQYF
many | TRBJ1-2 | TRBV28 | CASSTGQGYSGYTF
. | TRBJ1-2 | TRBV6-5 | CASSYLGTGSYGYTF
many | TRBJ2-7 | TRBV11-2 | CASSSTSGRLGEQYF
many | TRBJ2-2 | TRBV30 | CAWGVTGELFF
many | TRBJ2-7 | TRBV6-2/TRBV6-3 | CASSYSIGEGYEQYF
many | TRBJ2-2 | TRBV11-2 | CASSLRGGEVATGELFF
many | TRBJ1-1 | TRBV12-3/TRBV12-4 | CASTLVGYTEAFF
. | TRBJ2-2 | TRBV15 | CATSRDHGATNTGELFF
many | TRBJ1-1 | TRBV6-1 | CASNPQTNTEAFF
many | TRBJ2-7 | TRBV27 | CASSLAGAVSYEQYF
few | TRBJ2-7 | TRBV6-2/TRBV6-3 | CASSRGTLEQYF
many | TRBJ2-6 | TRBV11-3 | CASTLSSGQGFSGANVLTF
many | TRBJ2-7 | TRBV30 | CAWSSIQGLAGGEQYF
many | TRBJ2-7 | TRBV10-1 | CASSRDRGPYEQYF
few | TRBJ1-1 | TRBV4-1 | CASSQGQVGTEAFF
. | TRBJ2-7 | TRBV29-1 | CSVSIGWDEQYF
many | TRBJ2-6 | TRBV6-2/TRBV6-3 | CASRGAGANVLTF
many | TRBJ2-7 | TRBV6-2/TRBV6-3 | CASSSLWAEQYF
many | TRBJ2-7 | TRBV4-3 | CASSQRQGFYEQYF